The 26 T cell receptor beta chains listed next were all sequenced from one sample in a study of STAT5B mutations in CD4+ large granular lymphocyte leukemia. Measured with immunoSEQ multiplex PCR; TCRdb has only the in-frame clones, and not every one. The sample carries roughly 30,000 clones, around four fifths recorded once. The sequenced sample was CD4+ T cells from blood buffy coats. Receptor source: a human donor in good health.

This clone was seen a handful of times. This chain joins TRBV10-2 and TRBJ1-1; D call uncertain. The V gene lost 7 bases and the J gene lost 7 bases, with 10 bases spanning the gap. The CDR3 covers 11 residues. Germline V gives CDR1 WSHSY, CDR2 SAAADI. The CDR3 DNA reads as TGCGCCAGCATTAGAGTTGGTGAAGCTTTCTTT. Amino acids: CASIRVGEAFF.

This clone has only one observation. This CDR3 is CSANTVSGANVLTF. In DNA, the CDR3 is TGCAGCGCCAACACAGTCTCTGGGGCCAACGTCCTGACTTTC. This chain joins TRBV29-1 and TRBJ2-6; no reliable D call. V was trimmed by 7 bases and J by 0 bases, leaving 10 bases between them. The CDR3 has 14 residues. Germline V gene sequence: CDR1 SQVTM, CDR2 ANQGSEA. The variable domain in full, completed from reference TRBV29-1 and TRBJ2-6, reads SAVISQKPSRDICQRGTSLTIQCQVDSQVTMMFWYRQQPGQSLTLIATANQGSEATYESGFVIDKFPISRPNLTFSTLTVSNMSPEDSSIYLCSANTVSGANVLTFGAGSRLTVL.

The chain has TRBV28 and TRBJ2-7; TRBD1 agrees at 8 bases. CDR1 and CDR2 from the germline V gene are MDHEN and SYDVKM. V shed 5 bases and J 6 bases; nucleotides not matched to a gene: 3. This CDR3 comprises 12 residues. CDR3 nucleotide sequence: TGTGCCAGCAGTGCAGGGGGCGGCGAGCAGTACTTC. Protein sequence: CASSAGGGEQYF.

The V call is TRBV2, the J call TRBJ2-7, with D hard to call. Germline CDR1 is SNHLY and CDR2 is FYNNEI. This CDR3 has 15 amino acids. The V and J ends lost 8 bases and 6 bases respectively, with 23 bases between them. The CDR3 region has the DNA TGTGCCAGCCGGAACCAAAGGCTTGGAGCGCCCGAGCAGTACTTC. This gives the protein CASRNQRLGAPEQYF.

The chain's CDR3 is CASSKRATAGVSYEQYF. DNA for the CDR3: TGTGCCAGCAGCAAAAGGGCCACGGCGGGAGTGTCCTACGAGCAGTACTTC. V gene TRBV21-1 combines with J gene TRBJ2-7; the D call of TRBD2 is as the table states it, not checked on the DNA. TRBV21-1 is deemed a pseudogene. CDR3 length: 17 residues.

The chain recombines TRBV28 with TRBJ2-7; D not resolved. V dropped 1 base and J dropped 1 base, with 5 bases sitting between them. The germline gives CDR1 MDHEN, CDR2 SYDVKM. The CDR3 loop spans 13 amino acids. The DNA of the CDR3 is TGTGCCAGCAGTTTATCACAATCCTACGAGCAGTACTTC. It encodes CASSLSQSYEQYF.

The V gene is TRBV6-5, the J gene TRBJ2-5; 8 bases line up with TRBD1. Matching the DNA end better, TRBJ2-7 makes the J call doubtful. The CDR3 is 14 residues long. CDR1 and CDR2 from the germline V gene are MNHEY and SVGAGI. The CDR3 sequence: CASRRQGPYYEQYF. DNA for the CDR3: TGTGCCAGCAGGAGACAGGGGCCTTACTACGAGCAGTACTTC.

J is TRBJ2-1 and V is TRBV19, with TRBD2 matching 13 bases. This CDR3 contains 16 residues. The germline V gene has CDR1 LNHDA and CDR2 SQIVND (reference sequence). Trimming at V came to 0 bases and at J to 9 bases, leaving 5 bases not matched to a gene. Written as DNA, the CDR3 is TGTGCCAGTAGTATAGAGGAGACTAGCGGGAGGTTTGAGCAGTTCTTC. It translates to CASSIEETSGRFEQFF.

This sequence joins TRBV4-1 and TRBJ2-1; 7 bases fit TRBD1. J was trimmed by 4 bases and V by 0 bases; bases with no gene match: 3. The CDR3 is made up of 15 amino acids. Per the germline V gene, CDR1 is MGHRA and CDR2 is YSYEKL. Here the CDR3 DNA reads TGCGCCAGCAGCCAAGATTGGGGACAGTACAATGAGCAGTTCTTC. As protein: CASSQDWGQYNEQFF.

A single count supports this clone. The V and J genes are TRBV11-3 and TRBJ2-3; D may be TRBD2 (6 bases). The V end lost 6 bases, the J end lost 1 base, and 11 bases lay between the germline ends. The CDR3 spans 14 residues. Germline V CDR1 and CDR2: SGHNT, YENEEA. The CDR3 reads CASSQGGGTDTQYF. The CDR3 coding sequence is TGTGCCAGCAGTCAAGGCGGGGGCACAGATACGCAGTATTTT.

V and J are TRBV5-1 and TRBJ2-2, with 9 bases identical to TRBD2. The germline V gene encodes CDR1 SGHRS and CDR2 YFSETQ. The V segment lost 5 bases and the J segment 3 bases; nucleotides outside the gene matches: 11. The CDR3 extends over 17 amino acids. This chain's CDR3 is CASSAGTSPTHTGELFF. CDR3 nucleotides: TGCGCCAGCAGTGCCGGGACTAGCCCAACGCACACCGGGGAGCTGTTTTTT.

The V gene is TRBV27, the J gene TRBJ1-5, with a possible D match to TRBD1 (6 bases). Germline-derived CDR1 and CDR2 are MNHEY and SMNVEV (reference sequence). Trimming removed 2 bases from V and 3 bases from J, with 11 bases in between. The CDR3 is 15 residues long. CDR3 DNA sequence: TGTGCCAGCAGTTTACTGGGACAACCCAATCAGCCCCAGCATTTT. Translating it yields CASSLLGQPNQPQHF.

The CDR3 protein is CASSLAVDLQETQYF. The CDR3 DNA reads TGTGCCAGCAGTTTAGCGGTCGACCTCCAAGAGACCCAGTACTTC. The genes are TRBV6-5 and TRBJ2-5; tentative D call: TRBD2 (6 bases). CDR3 length equals 15 residues. Germline assignment: CDR1 MNHEY and CDR2 SVGAGI. V lost 4 bases, J lost 1 base, and 13 bases lay in between.

The chain links TRBV27 to TRBJ2-7; 12 positions agree with TRBD2. Germline CDR1 reads MNHEY; CDR2 reads SMNVEV (reference sequence). The CDR3 loop spans 14 amino acids. CDR3 sequence (DNA): TGTGCACAGACTAGCGGGAGAAACCGACGGGAGCAGTACTTC. Its translation is CAQTSGRNRREQYF.

CDR3 sequence: CSVKTGLGTGELFF. DNA of the CDR3: TGCAGCGTTAAGACAGGGCTGGGCACCGGGGAGCTGTTTTTT. The rearrangement links TRBV29-1 to TRBJ2-2, with 7 bases identical to TRBD1. CDR1 SQVTM and CDR2 ANQGSEA come from the germline V gene. This CDR3 has 14 amino acids. The V and J ends lost 5 bases and 4 bases, in that order; junction bases with no gene match: 7.

The CDR3 region has the DNA TGTGCCAGCAGCTTAAGCGGTACAGGCACAGATACGCAGTATTTT. It is translated as CASSLSGTGTDTQYF. This sequence joins TRBV7-2 and TRBJ2-3; D might be TRBD2 (5 bases). Per the germline V gene, CDR1 is SGHTA and CDR2 is FQGNSA. Between the trimmed V and J ends, which lost 2 bases and 1 base, there was a span of 10 bases. The CDR3 sequence is 15 residues long. Looking up the rest from reference TRBV7-2 and TRBJ2-3 gives the full variable domain: GAGVSQSPSNKVTEKGKDVELRCDPISGHTALYWYRQSLGQGLEFLIYFQGNSAPDKSGLPSDRFSAERTGGSVSTLTIQRTQQEDSAVYLCASSLSGTGTDTQYFGPGTRLTVL.

J is TRBJ2-3 and V is TRBV6-4, with D possibly TRBD2 on 5 matching bases. Germline assignment: CDR1 MRHNA and CDR2 SNTAGT. The CDR3 runs to 14 residues. The V and J ends lost 1 base and 2 bases respectively, with 7 bases between them. CDR3 region: CASSDYGNTDTQYF. CDR3 bases: TGTGCCAGCAGTGACTACGGGAACACAGATACGCAGTATTTT.

The chain has TRBV28 and TRBJ2-7, with TRBD1 matching 8 bases. Germline V lookup: CDR1 MDHEN, CDR2 SYDVKM. This CDR3 comprises 11 residues. The J segment lost 6 bases and the V segment lost 7 bases, leaving 2 bases of the junction unmatched. The CDR3 region has the DNA TGTGCCAGCATTACAGGGGGCGAGCAGTACTTC. Its protein is CASITGGEQYF.

The rearrangement links TRBV29-1 to TRBJ2-3; 8 nucleotides align to TRBD1. CDR1 is SQVTM and CDR2 is ANQGSEA in the germline V gene. The CDR3 is 13 residues long. Unmatched junction bases numbered 4, after V lost 6 bases and J lost 2 bases. The CDR3 sequence is CSVGDRFTDTQYF. The CDR3 bases are TGCAGCGTCGGGGACAGGTTCACAGATACGCAGTATTTT.

This clone was counted only a few times. This chain links TRBV30 with TRBJ1-1; maybe TRBD1 (6 bases). This CDR3 has 14 residues. V was shortened by 0 bases and J by 4 bases, with 12 bases between the two germline ends. Germline V lookup: CDR1 GTSNPN, CDR2 SVGIG (reference sequence). Written as DNA, the CDR3 is TGTGCCTGGAGTGTACAAGTAGGGGGCACTGAAGCTTTCTTT. Protein sequence: CAWSVQVGGTEAFF.

The CDR3 sequence: CASTDHRGYTGELFF. The CDR3 DNA reads TGTGCCAGCACCGACCACCGCGGCTACACCGGGGAGCTGTTTTTT. The chain links TRBV6-6 to TRBJ2-2; D is uncertain. Germline V gives CDR1 MNHNY, CDR2 SVGAGI (reference sequence). Trimming left V 7 bases short and J 3 bases short, with 15 bases between. The CDR3 runs 15 residues.

The V and J genes are TRBV28 and TRBJ1-2, with D possibly being TRBD1 (5 bases). In germline, CDR1 is MDHEN, CDR2 SYDVKM. Trimming pared 6 bases from V and 10 bases from J, leaving 18 bases between. The CDR3 is 13 amino acids. The CDR3 DNA is TGTGCCAGCAGCTTTCAGCCCACGGGACTCTACACCTTC. Residues: CASSFQPTGLYTF.

The chain joins TRBV7-2 to TRBJ2-6, with D maybe TRBD2 (5 bases). Germline V gene lookup returns CDR1 SGHTA and CDR2 FQGNSA. The V end lost 5 bases, the J end lost 0 bases, and 17 bases lay between the germline ends. The CDR3 is made up of 18 amino acids. The DNA for the CDR3 is TGTGCCAGCAGCCTACAACGGACGGGGTACTCTGGGGCCAACGTCCTGACTTTC. Translating it yields CASSLQRTGYSGANVLTF. Combining the CDR3 with reference TRBV7-2 and TRBJ2-6 gives the whole variable domain GAGVSQSPSNKVTEKGKDVELRCDPISGHTALYWYRQSLGQGLEFLIYFQGNSAPDKSGLPSDRFSAERTGGSVSTLTIQRTQQEDSAVYLCASSLQRTGYSGANVLTFGAGSRLTVL.

V usage is TRBV21-1 and J usage is TRBJ2-1; the table's D call, TRBD2, was not checked against the DNA. TRBV21-1 is recorded as a pseudogene. The CDR3 length is 17 residues. CDR3 bases: TGTGCCAGCAGCAAAGCGCTTAAGCGGGAGGATTACAATGAGCAGTTCTTC. Protein sequence: CASSKALKREDYNEQFF.

The rearrangement joins TRBV19 to TRBJ2-3; D is ambiguous. Deletions cut 4 bases from V and 1 base from J, with 15 bases between. This CDR3 comprises 16 residues. Germline CDR1 and CDR2: LNHDA and SQIVND (reference sequence). CDR3 residues: CASSTWSREGTDTQYF. DNA for the CDR3: TGTGCCAGTAGTACCTGGTCCCGCGAGGGCACAGATACGCAGTATTTT.

The chain carries TRBV4-3 and TRBJ2-2; D unresolved. This CDR3 has 19 amino acids. The germline gives CDR1 LGHNA, CDR2 YSLEER. Trimming shortened V by 0 bases and J by 5 bases, and 22 bases separated the two germline ends. The CDR3 DNA follows: TGCGCCAGCAGCCAAGAGGTAGTCGGGCCAAACTTAAGGACCGGGGAGCTGTTTTTT. Translated: CASSQEVVGPNLRTGELFF.